This entry is about one T cell receptor (beta chain). Use of 60 Vbeta and 13 Jbeta primers characterized the PCR. The table came from immunoSEQ multiplex PCR; TCRdb's copy has only in-frame clones and leaves some out. The sample's table shows around 120,000 clones. The data originate from a study of cytomegalovirus exposure and HLA in healthy donors. Source material: PBMCs. The TCR originated in a man aged 50 or older in good health and CMV-seronegative.

CDR3 loop: CASSAQVNTEAFF. The CDR3 DNA reads as TGTGCCAGCAGCGCACAGGTAAACACTGAAGCTTTCTTT. The rearrangement uses TRBV9 and TRBJ1-1; perhaps TRBD1 as D (5 bases). V shed 3 bases and J shed 2 bases, with 8 bases lying between them. The germline gives CDR1 SGDLS, CDR2 YYNGEE. The CDR3 runs 13 residues.